This T cell receptor (beta chain) was observed in a study of shared clonotypes between healthy human individuals. V lost 4 bases and J 2 bases, leaving 12 bases between the germline ends. Per the germline V gene, CDR1 is MNHEY and CDR2 is SVGAGI. This CDR3 is 15 amino acids long. Only in-frame clones appear in the TCRdb table, and some are missing; sequencing was by immunoSEQ multiplex PCR. Here the sample spans about 2 million clones, 90% to 95% being singletons. The receptor's source is a man aged 18 to 29 in good health. V and J are TRBV6-5 and TRBJ1-5; D gene unclear. Material: naive CD4+ T cells sorted from blood. Described subset: CD45RA+ positively selected. In DNA form, the CDR3 reads TGTGCCAGCAGTTTTGGGCAGGACGGCAATCAGCCCCAGCATTTT. Its protein product is CASSFGQDGNQPQHF.